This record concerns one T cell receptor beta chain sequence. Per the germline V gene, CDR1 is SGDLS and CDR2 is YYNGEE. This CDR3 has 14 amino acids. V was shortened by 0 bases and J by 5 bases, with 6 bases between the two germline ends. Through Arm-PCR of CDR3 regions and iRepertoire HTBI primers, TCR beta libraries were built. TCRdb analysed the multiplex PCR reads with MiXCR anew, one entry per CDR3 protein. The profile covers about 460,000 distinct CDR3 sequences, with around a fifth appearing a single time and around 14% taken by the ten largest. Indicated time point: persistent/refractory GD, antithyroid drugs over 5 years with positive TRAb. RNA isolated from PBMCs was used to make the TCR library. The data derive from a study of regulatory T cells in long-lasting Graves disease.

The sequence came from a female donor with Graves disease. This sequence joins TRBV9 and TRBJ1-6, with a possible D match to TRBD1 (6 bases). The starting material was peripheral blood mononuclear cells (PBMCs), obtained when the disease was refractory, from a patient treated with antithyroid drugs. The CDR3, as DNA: TGTGCCAGCAGCGTAGCAGGGGATAATTCACCCCTCCACTTT. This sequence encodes CASSVAGDNSPLHF.